Presented here are 7 T cell receptor beta chains from one specimen sequenced in a study of blood T cell repertoires in COVID-19. Clones were read by immunoSEQ multiplex PCR, and TCRdb kept only the in-frame ones, dropping some. Of approximately 200,000 clones in the sample, around 82% are singletons; the top ten hold 12%. Input material: PBMCs or T cells enriched from blood (not recorded which). These receptors all come from a man aged 35-49 years who had recovered from COVID-19.

The chain has TRBV5-6 and TRBJ2-5; 14 positions agree with TRBD2. Germline CDR1 and CDR2: SGHDT and YYEEEE. This CDR3 is 17 amino acids long. After removal of 3 bases from V and 5 bases from J, the junction contained 9 bases not matched to a gene. Written as DNA, the CDR3 is TGTGCCAGCAGCTCGTGGGGACTAGCGGGAGATTACGAGACCCAGTACTTC. This encodes CASSSWGLAGDYETQYF.

J is TRBJ1-3 and V is TRBV19, with D unclear. The germline CDR1 and CDR2 sequences are LNHDA and SQIVND (reference sequence). CDR3 size: 14 residues. Trimming removed 6 bases at V and 4 bases at J, with 13 bases between. The CDR3 reads CASRRGQGGNTIYF. The CDR3 region has the DNA TGTGCCAGTAGGAGAGGGCAAGGGGGAAACACCATATATTTT.

The DNA of the CDR3 is TGTGCCAGCAGCTTCCCGGGACAGGGGCCGATAGCTAACTATGGCTACACCTTC. Its protein product is CASSFPGQGPIANYGYTF. The V gene is TRBV7-9, the J gene TRBJ1-2, with 10 positions matching TRBD1. Germline V gene sequence: CDR1 SEHNR, CDR2 FQNEAQ (reference sequence). The V and J ends lost 3 bases and 0 bases, in that order; junction bases with no gene match: 10. The CDR3 is 18 residues long. The full variable domain, its missing parts supplied by reference TRBV7-9 and TRBJ1-2, is DTGVSQNPRHKITKRGQNVTFRCDPISEHNRLYWYRQTLGQGPEFLTYFQNEAQLEKSRLLSDRFSAERPKGSFSTLEIQRTEQGDSAMYLCASSFPGQGPIANYGYTFGSGTRLTVV.

This chain uses TRBV6-5 with TRBJ1-2; 9 nucleotides match TRBD1. Looked up from germline, CDR1 is MNHEY and CDR2 is SVGAGI. The V and J ends lost 6 bases and 4 bases, in that order; junction bases with no gene match: 6. This CDR3 is built from 14 residues. The CDR3 nucleotides are TGTGCCAGCAGCAACAGGGGGCTAGTCTATGGCTACACCTTC. Residues: CASSNRGLVYGYTF.

This clone was picked up one time. This rearrangement joins TRBV16 to TRBJ2-1; no definite D call. The CDR3 sequence is 13 residues long. CDR1 and CDR2 (germline): KGHSY, FQNENV. V lost 0 bases and J lost 5, with 5 bases in between. The CDR3 loop is CASSQSQNNEQFF. The CDR3 nucleotides are TGTGCCAGCAGCCAATCACAAAACAATGAGCAGTTCTTC.

The CDR3 reads CASSPGPDTYEQYF. DNA of the CDR3: TGTGCCAGCAGCCCTGGGCCGGACACCTACGAGCAGTACTTC. This rearrangement joins TRBV11-3 to TRBJ2-7; weak D call: TRBD1 (5 bases). The CDR3 loop spans 14 amino acids. CDR1 is SGHNT and CDR2 is YENEEA in the germline V gene. V was clipped by 5 bases and J by 2 bases, with 13 bases between them.

This clone was seen a single time. The gene calls are TRBV5-1 and TRBJ1-5; 9 bases agree with TRBD1. After removal of 4 bases from V and 6 bases from J, the junction contained 5 bases not matched to a gene. Germline V gives CDR1 SGHRS, CDR2 YFSETQ. The CDR3 runs 14 residues. The CDR3 DNA reads TGCGCCAGCAGCCTAACAGGGGGCTCTCAGCCCCAGCATTTT. It is translated as CASSLTGGSQPQHF.